A selection of T cell receptor beta chains follows, all from one sample in a study of glioma-infiltrating T cells. TCRdb re-called the multiplex PCR reads with MiXCR, one entry per CDR3 protein. The sample shows about 380,000 distinct CDR3 sequences, roughly two fifths of them seen only once. The sequencing sample was made of glioma tissue, nonneoplastic brain tissue, or PBMCs (not recorded which). The receptors shown here come from a human donor with low-grade glioma or glioblastoma, undergoing nonglioma brain surgery, or in good health (not recorded which). The CDR3 runs from the conserved cysteine through the conserved F or W. Fields, in order: CDR3 protein, D gene, V gene, J gene. The D gene is left open where the match is weak.

CSATQGAQQPQHF	TRBD1	TRBV20-1	TRBJ1-5
CAVKGAFGEQYF	NA	TRBV6-1	TRBJ2-7
CSVGSVETQYF	NA	TRBV29-1	TRBJ2-5
CASSTGTGDYEQYF	TRBD1	TRBV19	TRBJ2-7
CSAQLAEVDEQYF	TRBD2	TRBV20-1	TRBJ2-7
CASSQATEETQYF	NA	TRBV4-1	TRBJ2-5
CASRSQGWITDTQYF	NA	TRBV27	TRBJ2-3
CASSPGQDYSNQPQHF	NA	TRBV28	TRBJ1-5
CASSTAPYNEQFF	NA	TRBV6-4	TRBJ2-1
CASSPPPPGYHGYTF	NA	TRBV28	TRBJ1-2
CASSTRQGADQPQHF	TRBD1	TRBV7-2	TRBJ1-5
CASSSTGDTQYF	NA	TRBV7-7	TRBJ2-3
CSVIIPGARYGYTF	NA	TRBV29-1	TRBJ1-2
CASRDRSGAQHF	NA	TRBV28	TRBJ1-5
CASSQDIGSYGYTF	NA	TRBV4-3	TRBJ1-2
CASRGQVRVTEAFF	TRBD1	TRBV28	TRBJ1-1
CSARPSFGEQFF	NA	TRBV20-1	TRBJ2-1
CASSYGFQPQHF	NA	TRBV6-2/TRBV6-3	TRBJ1-5
CASSPSDMGTEAFF	NA	TRBV18	TRBJ1-1
CASSQAVRSYEQYF	NA	TRBV4-1	TRBJ2-7
CASTNLGSYTF	NA	TRBV28	TRBJ1-2
CASTPLRGMNTEAFF	NA	TRBV19	TRBJ1-1
CASSSGLGGRMGDMNTEAFF	NA	TRBV5-6	TRBJ1-1
CASSSTGTGSAFGYTF	TRBD1	TRBV7-2	TRBJ1-2
CASSYPSGGVYNEQFF	TRBD2	TRBV6-2/TRBV6-3	TRBJ2-1
CSAPEGAVHADTQYF	TRBD1	TRBV20-1	TRBJ2-3
CASYTPGGPNQPQHF	TRBD1	TRBV28	TRBJ1-5
CASSLGTDYEQYF	NA	TRBV6-1	TRBJ2-7
CASSPDRDTQYF	NA	TRBV18	TRBJ2-3
CASSVAVDQPQHF	NA	TRBV9	TRBJ1-5
CASRGGWTEAFF	NA	TRBV7-2	TRBJ1-1
CSAPPGRWGRSDYEQYF	NA	TRBV20-1	TRBJ2-7